A selection of T cell receptor beta chains follows, all from one sample in a study of tumor-infiltrating lymphocytes in localized non-small cell lung cancer. The method was immunoSEQ multiplex PCR; TCRdb's version includes in-frame clones alone and lacks a portion of them. Here the sample spans 9,000 or so clones, 70% to 85% being singletons. The sequenced sample was uninvolved lung tissue not adjacent to the tumor. Source of these receptors: a human donor with non-small cell lung cancer. Each CDR3 is given with its conserved first and last residue. Fields, in order: D gene, clone size, V gene, J gene, CDR3 protein, CDR3 DNA. A D gene is named only where the DNA matches it firmly. Clone size is not always given. Where it is, it says once, few, many or a class for expanded clones.

D gene: -; clone size: -; V gene: TRBV27; J gene: TRBJ2-7; CDR3 protein: CASRGGPEQYF; CDR3 DNA: TGTGCCAGCAGGGGGGGTCCCGAGCAGTACTTC
D gene: -; clone size: few; V gene: TRBV25-1; J gene: TRBJ2-5; CDR3 protein: CASGRRGETQYF; CDR3 DNA: TGTGCCAGTGGCCGGCGGGGAGAGACCCAGTACTTC
D gene: -; clone size: few; V gene: TRBV20-1; J gene: TRBJ2-3; CDR3 protein: CSASVATQYF; CDR3 DNA: TGCAGTGCTAGTGTGGCTACGCAGTATTTT
D gene: TRBD1; clone size: -; V gene: TRBV29-1; J gene: TRBJ1-6; CDR3 protein: CSVRTGDSPLHF; CDR3 DNA: TGCAGCGTCAGGACAGGGGATTCACCCCTCCACTTT
D gene: TRBD1; clone size: -; V gene: TRBV4-2; J gene: TRBJ2-7; CDR3 protein: CASSPRTGASYEQYF; CDR3 DNA: TGTGCCAGCAGCCCCAGGACAGGGGCCTCCTACGAGCAGTACTTC
D gene: -; clone size: -; V gene: TRBV7-6; J gene: TRBJ1-1; CDR3 protein: CASSLGGVGNTEAFF; CDR3 DNA: TGTGCCAGCAGCTTGGGGGGGGTCGGGAACACTGAAGCTTTCTTT
D gene: -; clone size: -; V gene: TRBV19; J gene: TRBJ2-7; CDR3 protein: CASRARQDNYEQYF; CDR3 DNA: TGTGCCAGTAGGGCCCGACAGGATAACTACGAGCAGTACTTC
D gene: -; clone size: -; V gene: TRBV5-1; J gene: TRBJ2-1; CDR3 protein: CASSLAKQSYNEQFF; CDR3 DNA: TGCGCCAGCAGCCTAGCGAAGCAGTCCTACAATGAGCAGTTCTTC
D gene: -; clone size: -; V gene: TRBV19; J gene: TRBJ2-6; CDR3 protein: CASSAPQGSGANVLTF; CDR3 DNA: TGTGCCAGTAGTGCCCCGCAGGGCTCTGGGGCCAACGTCCTGACTTTC
D gene: -; clone size: -; V gene: TRBV30; J gene: TRBJ1-2; CDR3 protein: CAGRGDYGYTF; CDR3 DNA: TGTGCCGGGAGGGGGGACTATGGCTACACCTTC
D gene: -; clone size: -; V gene: TRBV7-8; J gene: TRBJ2-7; CDR3 protein: CASSQPQGGRYEQYF; CDR3 DNA: TGTGCCAGCAGCCAACCTCAGGGTGGGAGGTACGAGCAGTACTTC
D gene: TRBD2; clone size: -; V gene: TRBV4-2; J gene: TRBJ2-7; CDR3 protein: CASSLFSGGDNYEQYF; CDR3 DNA: TGTGCCAGCAGCTTATTCTCGGGAGGCGATAACTACGAGCAGTACTTC
D gene: TRBD2; clone size: -; V gene: TRBV6-5; J gene: TRBJ2-1; CDR3 protein: CASSSTASGRGEQFF; CDR3 DNA: TGTGCCAGCAGTTCCACAGCTAGCGGGAGGGGTGAGCAGTTCTTC
D gene: TRBD2; clone size: -; V gene: TRBV27; J gene: TRBJ2-7; CDR3 protein: CASSPGGGRRGVTEQYF; CDR3 DNA: TGTGCCAGCAGCCCGGGGGGCGGGAGGCGGGGCGTTACGGAGCAGTACTTC
D gene: -; clone size: -; V gene: TRBV5-8; J gene: TRBJ1-3; CDR3 protein: CASSLQGRTGNTIYF; CDR3 DNA: TGTGCCAGCAGCTTGCAGGGAAGGACTGGAAACACCATATATTTT
D gene: -; clone size: -; V gene: TRBV6-1; J gene: TRBJ1-2; CDR3 protein: CASSQKGQGNYGYTF; CDR3 DNA: TGTGCCAGCAGTCAAAAAGGGCAGGGGAACTATGGCTACACCTTC
D gene: TRBD1; clone size: -; V gene: TRBV19; J gene: TRBJ1-6; CDR3 protein: CASREPGTGGNNSPLHF; CDR3 DNA: TGTGCCAGTAGGGAGCCGGGGACAGGGGGGAATAATTCACCCCTCCACTTT
D gene: -; clone size: few; V gene: TRBV29-1; J gene: TRBJ1-3; CDR3 protein: CSVQRSSGNTIYF; CDR3 DNA: TGCAGCGTTCAAAGATCCTCTGGAAACACCATATATTTT
D gene: -; clone size: -; V gene: TRBV5-1; J gene: TRBJ1-1; CDR3 protein: CASKEGEGEAFF; CDR3 DNA: TGCGCCAGCAAGGAGGGGGAGGGAGAAGCTTTCTTT
D gene: -; clone size: -; V gene: TRBV11-3; J gene: TRBJ2-7; CDR3 protein: CASSLGGGTYDEQYF; CDR3 DNA: TGTGCCAGCAGCTTAGGTGGCGGGACGTACGACGAGCAGTACTTC
D gene: TRBD1; clone size: -; V gene: TRBV29-1; J gene: TRBJ1-1; CDR3 protein: CSVGTGANTEAFF; CDR3 DNA: TGCAGCGTTGGGACAGGGGCTAACACTGAAGCTTTCTTT
D gene: -; clone size: -; V gene: TRBV7-8; J gene: TRBJ1-1; CDR3 protein: CASSPVRRGTEAFF; CDR3 DNA: TGTGCCAGCAGCCCAGTAAGAAGGGGAACTGAAGCTTTCTTT
D gene: -; clone size: -; V gene: TRBV14; J gene: TRBJ2-7; CDR3 protein: CASSWRTDSYEQYF; CDR3 DNA: TGTGCCAGCAGCTGGCGGACCGATTCCTACGAGCAGTACTTC
D gene: TRBD2; clone size: -; V gene: TRBV7-2; J gene: TRBJ2-7; CDR3 protein: CASSFQTTSKGCEQYF; CDR3 DNA: TGTGCCAGCAGCTTCCAGACGACTAGCAAGGGGTGCGAGCAGTACTTC
D gene: -; clone size: once; V gene: TRBV9; J gene: TRBJ2-3; CDR3 protein: CASSASYTQYF; CDR3 DNA: TGTGCCAGCAGCGCGTCTTATACGCAGTATTTT
D gene: TRBD2; clone size: -; V gene: TRBV19; J gene: TRBJ2-5; CDR3 protein: CASSIFGGGGQETQYF; CDR3 DNA: TGTGCCAGTAGTATATTCGGCGGCGGGGGGCAAGAGACCCAGTACTTC
D gene: TRBD1; clone size: -; V gene: TRBV2; J gene: TRBJ2-7; CDR3 protein: CASSLARTGGTYEQYF; CDR3 DNA: TGTGCCAGCAGTTTGGCTCGGACAGGGGGGACCTACGAGCAGTACTTC
D gene: -; clone size: -; V gene: TRBV30; J gene: TRBJ2-1; CDR3 protein: CAWSLQGGEQFF; CDR3 DNA: TGTGCCTGGAGTCTGCAGGGGGGGGAGCAGTTCTTC
D gene: -; clone size: -; V gene: TRBV5-1; J gene: TRBJ1-1; CDR3 protein: CASSLWGSVLNTEAFF; CDR3 DNA: TGCGCCAGCAGCTTGTGGGGGAGCGTATTGAACACTGAAGCTTTCTTT
D gene: -; clone size: -; V gene: TRBV19; J gene: TRBJ2-3; CDR3 protein: CASSRTPPFADTQYF; CDR3 DNA: TGTGCCAGTAGTAGAACTCCCCCATTCGCAGATACGCAGTATTTT
D gene: -; clone size: -; V gene: TRBV30; J gene: TRBJ1-1; CDR3 protein: CAWSGSMNTEAFF; CDR3 DNA: TGTGCCTGGAGTGGGTCCATGAACACTGAAGCTTTCTTT
D gene: TRBD1; clone size: -; V gene: TRBV19; J gene: TRBJ1-2; CDR3 protein: CASSGWGQGGDYYGYTF; CDR3 DNA: TGTGCCAGTAGTGGGTGGGGACAGGGTGGCGACTACTATGGCTACACCTTC
D gene: -; clone size: -; V gene: TRBV30; J gene: TRBJ2-1; CDR3 protein: CAWGDPGLPQFF; CDR3 DNA: TGTGCCTGGGGGGACCCGGGACTCCCACAGTTCTTC
D gene: -; clone size: -; V gene: TRBV9; J gene: TRBJ2-2; CDR3 protein: CASSQGNTGELFF; CDR3 DNA: TGTGCCAGTTCTCAGGGAAACACCGGGGAGCTGTTTTTT
D gene: TRBD1; clone size: few; V gene: TRBV4-1; J gene: TRBJ2-3; CDR3 protein: CASSQVLGQERTDTQYF; CDR3 DNA: TGCGCCAGCAGCCAAGTTCTCGGACAGGAACGCACAGATACGCAGTATTTT
D gene: -; clone size: -; V gene: TRBV19; J gene: TRBJ2-1; CDR3 protein: CASSIGQAEQFF; CDR3 DNA: TGTGCCAGTAGTATAGGGCAAGCTGAGCAGTTCTTC
D gene: TRBD1; clone size: -; V gene: TRBV4-1; J gene: TRBJ2-7; CDR3 protein: CASSHWTGLRYEQYF; CDR3 DNA: TGCGCCAGCAGCCATTGGACAGGGCTGCGGTACGAGCAGTACTTC
D gene: TRBD2; clone size: -; V gene: TRBV4-2; J gene: TRBJ2-1; CDR3 protein: CASSQAPAGDNEQFF; CDR3 DNA: TGTGCCAGCAGCCAAGCCCCAGCGGGGGACAATGAGCAGTTCTTC
D gene: TRBD2; clone size: -; V gene: TRBV27; J gene: TRBJ2-1; CDR3 protein: CASSLYRTSGVYEQFF; CDR3 DNA: TGTGCCAGCAGTTTATACCGGACTAGCGGCGTCTATGAGCAGTTCTTC
D gene: TRBD1; clone size: -; V gene: TRBV5-6; J gene: TRBJ1-5; CDR3 protein: CASSFHGTGFNQPQHF; CDR3 DNA: TGTGCCAGCAGCTTTCACGGGACAGGGTTCAATCAGCCCCAGCATTTT
D gene: -; clone size: few; V gene: TRBV9; J gene: TRBJ2-3; CDR3 protein: CASSANRADTQYF; CDR3 DNA: TGTGCCAGCAGCGCAAACAGGGCCGATACGCAGTATTTT
D gene: -; clone size: -; V gene: TRBV7-9; J gene: TRBJ1-6; CDR3 protein: CASSSQGSSYNSPLHF; CDR3 DNA: TGTGCCAGCAGCTCCCAGGGGAGCTCCTATAATTCACCCCTCCACTTT
D gene: -; clone size: -; V gene: TRBV6-5; J gene: TRBJ2-3; CDR3 protein: CASSYGVGPDTQYF; CDR3 DNA: TGTGCCAGCAGTTACGGGGTCGGGCCAGATACGCAGTATTTT
D gene: -; clone size: -; V gene: TRBV11-3; J gene: TRBJ2-1; CDR3 protein: CASSLILLGPVEQFF; CDR3 DNA: TGTGCCAGCAGCTTAATACTACTCGGTCCAGTTGAGCAGTTCTTC
D gene: -; clone size: once; V gene: TRBV4-3; J gene: TRBJ2-7; CDR3 protein: CASSQYRDNSYEQYF; CDR3 DNA: TGCGCCAGCAGCCAGTACCGGGACAACTCCTACGAGCAGTACTTC
D gene: -; clone size: -; V gene: TRBV11-1; J gene: TRBJ2-5; CDR3 protein: CASSLRRGLFQETQYF; CDR3 DNA: TGTGCCAGCAGCTTACGGCGGGGGCTGTTCCAAGAGACCCAGTACTTC
D gene: -; clone size: -; V gene: TRBV11-2; J gene: TRBJ2-6; CDR3 protein: CASSLRSVGANVLTF; CDR3 DNA: TGTGCCAGCAGCCTCCGGTCTGTGGGGGCCAACGTCCTGACTTTC
D gene: -; clone size: -; V gene: TRBV7-2; J gene: TRBJ2-7; CDR3 protein: CASSYFSGDYEQYF; CDR3 DNA: TGTGCCAGCAGCTATTTCTCCGGGGACTACGAGCAGTACTTC
D gene: TRBD1; clone size: -; V gene: TRBV5-1; J gene: TRBJ1-4; CDR3 protein: CASSPGQGADNEKLFF; CDR3 DNA: TGCGCCAGCAGCCCTGGACAGGGGGCCGATAATGAAAAACTGTTTTTT
D gene: TRBD2; clone size: -; V gene: TRBV6-1; J gene: TRBJ2-5; CDR3 protein: CASIYSGGETQYF; CDR3 DNA: TGTGCCAGCATTTATAGCGGGGGTGAGACCCAGTACTTC
D gene: -; clone size: -; V gene: TRBV7-2; J gene: TRBJ2-3; CDR3 protein: CASSLYTDTQYF; CDR3 DNA: TGTGCCAGCAGCCTTTACACAGATACGCAGTATTTT
D gene: TRBD2; clone size: -; V gene: TRBV19; J gene: TRBJ2-1; CDR3 protein: CASSITASGTYNEQFF; CDR3 DNA: TGTGCCAGTAGTATAACCGCTAGCGGTACCTACAATGAGCAGTTCTTC
D gene: -; clone size: -; V gene: TRBV29-1; J gene: TRBJ2-5; CDR3 protein: CSVEVEARETQYF; CDR3 DNA: TGCAGCGTTGAAGTTGAGGCCCGGGAGACCCAGTACTTC
D gene: TRBD1; clone size: -; V gene: TRBV5-4; J gene: TRBJ2-1; CDR3 protein: CASSFVRGQGSNEQFF; CDR3 DNA: TGTGCCAGCAGCTTCGTAAGGGGACAGGGTTCCAATGAGCAGTTCTTC
D gene: -; clone size: -; V gene: TRBV28; J gene: TRBJ1-5; CDR3 protein: CASSSRDQPQHF; CDR3 DNA: TGTGCCAGCAGTTCCAGGGATCAGCCCCAGCATTTT
D gene: -; clone size: -; V gene: TRBV9; J gene: TRBJ2-5; CDR3 protein: CASSAKGQETQYF; CDR3 DNA: TGTGCCAGCAGCGCCAAGGGGCAAGAGACCCAGTACTTC
D gene: -; clone size: once; V gene: TRBV30; J gene: TRBJ1-4; CDR3 protein: CACPWRGATNEKLFF; CDR3 DNA: TGTGCCTGCCCCTGGAGGGGTGCAACTAATGAAAAACTGTTTTTT